Following are 20 T cell receptor beta chains from one sample sequenced in a study of cytomegalovirus exposure and HLA in healthy donors. The PCR made use of 60 Vbeta and 13 Jbeta primers. The table came from immunoSEQ multiplex PCR; TCRdb's copy has only in-frame clones and leaves some out. The table includes some 85,000 clones, approximately 71% detected once. Sequencing was performed on PBMCs. The receptor set was obtained from a man aged 25 to 40 in good health and CMV-seronegative.

CDR3 region: CASSLFRGHNREQFF. DNA of the CDR3: TGTGCCAGCAGCTTGTTCAGGGGGCATAATAGGGAGCAGTTCTTC. The rearrangement uses TRBV5-4 and TRBJ2-1, with 8 bases matching TRBD1. Germline V lookup: CDR1 SGHNT, CDR2 YYREEE (reference sequence). The trim removed 1 base at V and 10 bases at J, leaving 10 bases unmatched. This CDR3 is built from 15 residues.

This chain links TRBV6-1 with TRBJ1-2; perhaps TRBD1 as D (6 bases). Per germline, CDR1 MNHNS and CDR2 SASEGT. This CDR3 region has 13 residues. Trimming cost V 3 bases and J 4 bases, with 9 bases left between them. CDR3 protein: CASSDQGFYGYTF. The DNA of the CDR3 is TGTGCCAGCAGTGACCAGGGGTTCTATGGCTACACCTTC.

This chain uses TRBV7-9 with TRBJ2-7; 7 nucleotides align to TRBD1. Germline V CDR1 and CDR2: SEHNR, FQNEAQ (reference sequence). J lost 5 bases, V lost 5 bases, and 9 bases had no gene match. This CDR3 comprises 14 residues. For the CDR3, the DNA is TGTGCCAGCAGCCTAAATCAAGGGGGCGACGAGCAGTACTTC. It specifies CASSLNQGGDEQYF.

The chain uses TRBV5-6 and TRBJ2-4, with D possibly TRBD2 on 6 matching bases. CDR3 length: 12 residues. Per germline, CDR1 SGHDT and CDR2 YYEEEE. The V end was cut by 1 base, the J end by 11 bases, with 10 bases between. CDR3 region: CASSLSGDFQYF. In DNA form, the CDR3 reads TGTGCCAGCAGCTTGTCTGGGGACTTTCAGTACTTC.

This clone was picked up a small number of times. J is TRBJ2-6 and V is TRBV4-3, with 7 bases that match TRBD1. Trimming cost V 2 bases and J 2 bases; bases outside gene matches: 3. CDR3 size: 16 residues. CDR1 LGHNA and CDR2 YSLEER come from the germline V gene. The CDR3 DNA is TGCGCCAGCAGCCAACAAACAGGGGCTGGGGCCAACGTCCTGACTTTC. It is translated as CASSQQTGAGANVLTF.

The chain carries TRBV6-1 and TRBJ1-5; D is possibly TRBD1 (5 bases). The V end lost 3 bases, the J end lost 0 bases, and 12 bases lay between the germline ends. The CDR3 runs to 16 residues. From germline, CDR1 is MNHNS and CDR2 SASEGT. The CDR3 loop is CASSDDSVHSNQPQHF. For the CDR3, the DNA is TGTGCCAGCAGTGACGACAGCGTTCATAGCAATCAGCCCCAGCATTTT.

The CDR3 DNA is TGTGCCAGCAGCCCGGGACAGGGAGCGTGGTGGACTGAAGCTTTCTTT. It is translated as CASSPGQGAWWTEAFF. This chain joins TRBV27 and TRBJ1-1; TRBD1 agrees at 9 bases. This CDR3 is built from 16 residues. With V trimmed by 6 bases and J by 5 bases, 13 bases remained unmatched. Germline assignment: CDR1 MNHEY and CDR2 SMNVEV (reference sequence).

A word on this clone: In the same sample, other DNA sequences code for this CDR3. V is TRBV5-1 and J is TRBJ2-3; 10 nucleotides agree with TRBD2. The CDR3 contains 16 residues. The germline gives CDR1 SGHRS, CDR2 YFSETQ. J gave up 4 bases and V 0 bases, and 5 bases lay outside the gene matches. The CDR3 DNA reads as TGCGCCAGCAGCTTGGCGCTAGCGGGAGCCTCAGATACGCAGTATTTT. Its protein is CASSLALAGASDTQYF. The variable domain in full, with the rest retrieved from reference TRBV5-1 and TRBJ2-3, is KAGVTQTPRYLIKTRGQQVTLSCSPISGHRSVSWYQQTPGQGLQFLFEYFSETQRNKGNFPGRFSGRQFSNSRSEMNVSTLELGDSALYLCASSLALAGASDTQYFGPGTRLTVL.

V is TRBV2 and J is TRBJ2-7; 9 positions match TRBD2. The CDR3 is 15 residues long. Looked up from germline, CDR1 is SNHLY and CDR2 is FYNNEI. With V trimmed by 3 bases and J by 4 bases, 7 bases remained unmatched. The CDR3, as DNA: TGTGCCAGCAGTGATATATTAGCGGGAGAGTACGAGCAGTACTTC. The encoded protein is CASSDILAGEYEQYF.

The gene calls are TRBV7-6 and TRBJ1-5, with D perhaps matching TRBD1 (6 bases). Trimming stripped 0 bases from V and 0 bases from J, with 15 bases between. CDR3 length: 18 residues. The germline V gene encodes CDR1 SGHVS and CDR2 FNYEAQ. The CDR3 DNA reads as TGTGCCAGCAGCTTAGCGTCGGCAGGGGAACTTAGCAATCAGCCCCAGCATTTT. Protein sequence: CASSLASAGELSNQPQHF.

V gene TRBV5-1 combines with J gene TRBJ2-5; D call uncertain. CDR3 length: 13 residues. Trimming removed 4 bases from V and 0 bases from J, with 7 bases in between. The germline CDR1 and CDR2 sequences are SGHRS and YFSETQ. CDR3 loop: CASSRPNQETQYF. CDR3 in DNA: TGCGCCAGCAGCCGCCCTAACCAAGAGACCCAGTACTTC.

V gene TRBV19 combines with J gene TRBJ2-7, with 11 bases lining up with TRBD1. Germline trimming cut 3 bases from V and 2 bases from J; bases unmatched to any gene: 3. The CDR3 runs 15 residues. Germline V gene lookup returns CDR1 LNHDA and CDR2 SQIVND (reference sequence). The CDR3, as DNA: TGTGCCAGTAGTATTGGACAGGGGGCTGCCTACGAGCAGTACTTC. This sequence encodes CASSIGQGAAYEQYF.

This sequence joins TRBV9 and TRBJ2-1, with 8 nucleotides matching TRBD2. V lost 0 bases to trimming and J lost 5 bases; unmatched junction nucleotides: 7. This CDR3 has 16 residues. Germline-derived CDR1 and CDR2 are SGDLS and YYNGEE. Written as DNA, the CDR3 is TGTGCCAGCAGCGTAGACGTTGCGGGGGGAGACAATGAGCAGTTCTTC. It specifies CASSVDVAGGDNEQFF.

The chain recombines TRBV27 with TRBJ1-1, with D tentatively TRBD1 (5 bases). V gave up 2 bases and J gave up 0 bases, with 7 bases separating them. The germline V gene encodes CDR1 MNHEY and CDR2 SMNVEV (reference sequence). This CDR3 has 14 amino acids. CDR3 sequence reads: CASSLQGLNTEAFF. The CDR3 bases are TGTGCCAGCAGTTTACAGGGTTTGAACACTGAAGCTTTCTTT.

V gene TRBV6-5 combines with J gene TRBJ2-7; 8 positions match TRBD1. Germline assignment: CDR1 MNHEY and CDR2 SVGAGI. With V trimmed by 7 bases and J by 4 bases, 9 bases remained unmatched. The CDR3 loop spans 14 amino acids. The DNA for the CDR3 is TGTGCCAGCAACCTGGACAGGGTGGAGTACGAGCAGTACTTC. This sequence encodes CASNLDRVEYEQYF.

J is TRBJ2-1 and V is TRBV19; 9 bases align to TRBD2. V trimming: 4 bases; J trimming: 0 bases; junction bases outside the gene matches: 10. Germline assignment: CDR1 LNHDA and CDR2 SQIVND (reference sequence). This CDR3 has 18 residues. The CDR3 sequence: CASSTSLYSGSSYNEQFF. The DNA for the CDR3 is TGTGCCAGTAGTACTTCCCTTTATAGCGGGAGCTCCTACAATGAGCAGTTCTTC.

In its sample, this clone was seen a few times. The V and J genes are TRBV5-4 and TRBJ1-4; D gene ambiguous. CDR1 is SGHNT, CDR2 YYREEE, per germline (reference sequence). The CDR3 totals 18 residues. Trimming took off 0 bases at V and 8 bases at J, with 23 bases between the two ends. CDR3 DNA: TGTGCCAGCAGCTTGGCCCGGGATTTAGAGGGAGGTGGAGAAAAACTGTTTTTT. It is translated as CASSLARDLEGGGEKLFF.

The chain carries TRBV28 and TRBJ1-5, with 8 bases aligning to TRBD1. Germline CDR1 and CDR2: MDHEN and SYDVKM. The CDR3 is 19 amino acids. V lost 0 bases, J lost 1 base, and 11 bases stayed unmatched. The CDR3 loop reads CASSLWGYRGALSNQPQHF. The CDR3 DNA follows: TGTGCCAGCAGTTTATGGGGCTACAGGGGGGCCTTAAGCAATCAGCCCCAGCATTTT.

This clone showed up just once. V is TRBV19 and J is TRBJ2-7; TRBD1 might be the D (5 bases). Trimming stripped 1 base from V and 6 bases from J, with 16 bases between. Germline CDR1 and CDR2: LNHDA and SQIVND (reference sequence). This CDR3 is 15 amino acids long. CDR3 sequence: CASSIGSGALSEQYF. The CDR3 DNA is TGTGCCAGTAGTATAGGTTCTGGGGCCCTCAGCGAGCAGTACTTC.

As regards this clone: An end of the junction does not agree with germline; a read error may underlie this. Other DNA sequences from this sample encode an identical CDR3 as well. The V call is TRBV6-1, the J call TRBJ1-5; D possibly corresponds to TRBD1 (5 bases). CDR1 is MNHNS and CDR2 is SASEGT in the germline V gene. The CDR3 sequence is 15 residues long. The CDR3: CATRGGTLSNQPQHF. The CDR3 DNA reads TGTGCCACCCGAGGAGGGACCCTTAGCAATCAGCCCCAACATTTT.